This TCR beta chain stems from a study of CD8 T cells in ankylosing spondylitis (dated by TCRdb to the late 2010s). As for the study more broadly: To find TCR variants linked to disease, the study profiled T cell receptor beta repertoires in ankylosing spondylitis patients and healthy donors. The whole study cohort included 108 healthy donors and 20 to 30 ankylosing spondylitis patients. Peripheral blood was sampled, and synovial fluid was also collected from ankylosing spondylitis patients.

Sequencing took place on an Illumina HiSeq 2500. Quantitative 5'-RACE with molecular barcodes was the method used to prepare the TCR beta libraries. The authors' analysis ran thus. Disease-linked TCR variants were identified with a new computational method built on a probabilistic model of VDJ rearrangement. The public sequencing data were trimmed at Q25 with fastp and processed into clonotypes with MiXCR by TCRdb, which kept only in-frame beta chains. One record per CDR3 amino acid sequence lists the most common genes and DNA. For this entry, the V and J calls and clone size follow TCRdb and not the study's own pipeline. The sample table lists approximately 100,000 distinct CDR3 sequences, roughly 8.7% of them with a count of one. The ten largest clones add up to around 10% of the sample. Reading from cysteine to phenylalanine, the CDR3 counts 15 amino acids. The kept DNA is CDR3 alone, 45 bases in frame from the first base. V and J lose 0 bases and 1 base, and a span of 8 bases separates them. CDR1 and CDR2 were assigned from the germline V gene as LGHNA and YSLEER.

This clonotype was counted at least ten times. This receptor's antigen is unknown. No quality values exist for individual bases; no much larger clone is one base distant. Points the paper makes about the study in general: A CD8+ phenotype was shown by the disease-linked clones, which were found at relatively low frequencies in peripheral blood. A TCR beta motif of 8 or 9 highly homologous amino acid variants appeared characteristic of blood from ankylosing spondylitis patients. Significant enrichment of the disease-linked clones was reported in matched synovial fluid samples from ankylosing spondylitis patients. Some TCR beta motif variants had previously been reported in synovial fluid and blood of reactive arthritis patients, which suggested common disease-initiation mechanisms.

The sequenced sample was blood, either unsorted or a sorted T cell fraction (not recorded which). The receptor chain draws on TRBV4-3 and TRBJ2-3; a tentative D call is TRBD1 (5 bases match). This receptor was obtained from a male donor with ankylosing spondylitis or in good health (not recorded which). The encoded CDR3 is CASSQDTQGTDTQYF. The DNA sequence reads TGCGCCAGCAGCCAAGATACACAGGGCACAGATACGCAGTATTTT.